A single sample is the source of the 15 T cell receptor beta chains below, sequenced in a study of blood T cell repertoires in COVID-19. The method was immunoSEQ multiplex PCR; TCRdb's version includes in-frame clones alone and lacks a portion of them. The sample lists about 240,000 clones, around 86% occurring once. The sequenced sample was PBMCs or T cells enriched from blood (not recorded which). These receptors originate from a woman aged 40 to 55 with acute COVID-19.

The J gene is TRBJ2-7, the V gene TRBV2, with D uncertain. The CDR3 runs 13 residues. The germline V gene has CDR1 SNHLY and CDR2 FYNNEI. V shed 0 bases and J shed 6 bases, with 9 bases lying between them. The chain's CDR3 is CASSEALRSEQYF. The CDR3 region has the DNA TGTGCCAGCAGTGAAGCGCTACGGTCCGAGCAGTACTTC.

The J gene is TRBJ1-1, the V gene TRBV5-8; a weak D match, TRBD1 (5 bases). The CDR3 spans 14 residues. Germline CDR1 reads SGHTS; CDR2 reads YDEGEE. V dropped 3 bases and J dropped 5 bases, with 14 bases sitting between them. CDR3 sequence reads: CASSSTVEGTEAFF. CDR3 DNA sequence: TGTGCCAGCAGCTCGACAGTGGAGGGAACTGAAGCTTTCTTT.

The table lists this clone with a few counts. The rearrangement joins TRBV11-2 to TRBJ2-1; tentatively, D is TRBD1 (6 bases). Deletions cut 7 bases from V and 0 bases from J, with 10 bases between. CDR1 SGHAT and CDR2 FQNNGV come from the germline V gene. The length of the CDR3 is 14 residues. Written as DNA, the CDR3 is TGTGCCAGCAACCAGGGGAGCTCCTACAATGAGCAGTTCTTC. Encoded protein: CASNQGSSYNEQFF.

This clone appeared a few times. The V call is TRBV19, the J call TRBJ1-5, with D hard to call. Per the germline V gene, CDR1 is LNHDA and CDR2 is SQIVND (reference sequence). The V end lost 4 bases, the J end lost 0 bases, and 10 bases lay between the germline ends. This CDR3 comprises 15 residues. CDR3: CASSRSLYSNQPQHF. The CDR3 DNA sequence: TGTGCCAGTAGTAGAAGCCTTTATAGCAATCAGCCCCAGCATTTT.

The chain combines TRBV2 with TRBJ2-5, with 7 bases aligning to TRBD2. V shed 3 bases and J 5 bases; nucleotides not matched to a gene: 6. Germline V gives CDR1 SNHLY, CDR2 FYNNEI. The CDR3 is 14 amino acids. The CDR3 region has the DNA TGTGCCAGCAGTGAGAGAGCGGGACTGGAGACCCAGTACTTC. Residues: CASSERAGLETQYF.

The genes are TRBV14 and TRBJ2-3; tentative D call: TRBD1 (6 bases). The germline V and J ends were trimmed by 2 bases and 5 bases, with 11 bases remaining between them. Germline lookup yields CDR1 SGHDN and CDR2 FVKESK. The CDR3 consists of 14 residues. The CDR3 sequence is CASSQQGRGDTQYF. The CDR3 DNA sequence: TGTGCCAGCAGCCAACAGGGGCGAGGAGATACGCAGTATTTT. Combining the CDR3 with reference TRBV14 and TRBJ2-3 gives the whole variable domain EAGVTQFPSHSVIEKGQTVTLRCDPISGHDNLYWYRRVMGKEIKFLLHFVKESKQDESGMPNNRFLAERTGGTYSTLKVQPAELEDSGVYFCASSQQGRGDTQYFGPGTRLTVL.

The CDR3 DNA is TGTGCCAGCAGTACCGGGACAGGGGGTTACGAGCAGTACTTC. This codes for CASSTGTGGYEQYF. This chain joins TRBV27 and TRBJ2-7; TRBD1 matches at 11 bases. The germline gives CDR1 MNHEY, CDR2 SMNVEV (reference sequence). Unmatched junction bases numbered 4, after V lost 5 bases and J lost 4 bases. This CDR3 spans 14 amino acids.

This chain links TRBV12-3 or TRBV12-4 with TRBJ1-2; D is ambiguous. The CDR3 has 13 amino acids. Trimming cost V 5 bases and J 2 bases, with 9 bases left between them. In DNA form, the CDR3 reads TGTGCCAGCAGTCCCGGGAACAACTATGGCTACACCTTC. Protein product: CASSPGNNYGYTF.

CDR3 DNA: TGTGCCAGCAGTTGGACAGGGGCGAACACCGGGGAGCTGTTTTTT. Protein: CASSWTGANTGELFF. The chain has TRBV6-5 and TRBJ2-2, with TRBD1 identical over 9 bases. Germline V gene lookup returns CDR1 MNHEY and CDR2 SVGAGI. The CDR3 is 15 amino acids. J gave up 0 bases and V 4 bases, and 0 bases lay outside the gene matches.

The chain employs TRBV7-9 and TRBJ2-2; 14 bases align to TRBD2. This CDR3 contains 17 residues. Germline V gene sequence: CDR1 SEHNR, CDR2 FQNEAQ (reference sequence). After removal of 1 base from V and 6 bases from J, the junction contained 4 bases not matched to a gene. The CDR3 DNA sequence: TGTGCCAGCAGCTTAGGGGGACTAGCGGGAGTGCCCGGGGAGCTGTTTTTT. Encoded protein: CASSLGGLAGVPGELFF.

V gene TRBV6-4 combines with J gene TRBJ1-6; 7 positions agree with TRBD1. V trimming: 2 bases; J trimming: 7 bases; junction bases outside the gene matches: 8. The length of the CDR3 is 16 residues. Germline V gene lookup returns CDR1 MRHNA and CDR2 SNTAGT. The chain's CDR3 is CASSDRSQGVNSPLHF. CDR3 bases: TGTGCCAGCAGTGACCGTTCGCAGGGGGTGAATTCACCCCTCCACTTT.

The chain recombines TRBV4-2 with TRBJ2-1; a possible D gene is TRBD2 (5 bases). Deletions cut 0 bases from V and 5 bases from J, with 11 bases between. Germline V gene lookup returns CDR1 LGHNA and CDR2 YNFKEQ. The CDR3 spans 15 residues. CDR3 loop: CASSQEVEENNEQFF. The CDR3 nucleotides are TGTGCCAGCAGCCAAGAAGTGGAGGAGAACAATGAGCAGTTCTTC.

The V call is TRBV24-1, the J call TRBJ2-5, with TRBD2 as a possible D gene (6 bases). Trimming cost V 4 bases and J 5 bases, with 22 bases left between them. This CDR3 is built from 17 residues. CDR1 is KGHDR and CDR2 is SFDVKD in the germline V gene. In DNA form, the CDR3 reads TGTGCCACCAGTGACAGAGCCGGGACTGGCGGGGTTGAGACCCAGTACTTC. Translated, it gives CATSDRAGTGGVETQYF.

This chain links TRBV3-1 (or the pseudogene TRBV3-2) with TRBJ1-6, with D possibly being TRBD1 (5 bases). This CDR3 comprises 13 residues. Trimming cost V 5 bases and J 6 bases, with 8 bases left between them. Germline assignment: CDR1 LGHDT and CDR2 YNNKEL (reference sequence). CDR3 region: CASSTGPNSPLHF. CDR3 sequence (DNA): TGTGCCAGCAGCACAGGACCTAATTCACCCCTCCACTTT.

This clone was detected a few times. The CDR3, as DNA: TGTGCCAGCAGCTTAGTTCCAGGGACCTACAATGAGCAGTTCTTC. Protein sequence: CASSLVPGTYNEQFF. The genes are TRBV11-1 and TRBJ2-1; a possible D gene is TRBD1 (5 bases). The CDR3 runs to 15 residues. The germline gives CDR1 SGHAT, CDR2 FQDESV (reference sequence). Trimming pared 1 base from V and 2 bases from J, leaving 9 bases between. Drawing the rest from reference TRBV11-1 and TRBJ2-1, the complete variable domain is EAEVAQSPRYKITEKSQAVAFWCDPISGHATLYWYRQILGQGPELLVQFQDESVVDDSQLPKDRFSAERLKGVDSTLKIQPAELGDSAMYLCASSLVPGTYNEQFFGPGTRLTVL.